The 32 T cell receptor beta chains below come from one sample, sequenced in a study of glioma-infiltrating T cells after dendritic cell vaccination. This table comes from immunoSEQ multiplex PCR, and its TCRdb copy is limited to in-frame clones, with some not included. The sample lists under 100,000 clones, more than 75% occurring once. Sequencing was performed on blood, taken before dendritic cell vaccination. The receptors were gathered from a human donor with glioblastoma.

V gene TRBV18 combines with J gene TRBJ2-2; D might be TRBD2 (5 bases). The germline V gene has CDR1 KGHSH and CDR2 LQKENI. The CDR3 covers 16 residues. The V end lost 0 bases, the J end lost 4 bases, and 12 bases lay between the germline ends. For the CDR3, the DNA is TGTGCCAGCTCACCACCCCACGGACTTTCCACCGGGGAGCTGTTTTTT. Amino acids: CASSPPHGLSTGELFF.

The gene calls are TRBV27 and TRBJ1-2; D remains unclear. Deletions cut 7 bases from V and 3 bases from J, with 15 bases between. The length of the CDR3 is 14 residues. Germline V CDR1 and CDR2: MNHEY, SMNVEV (reference sequence). The chain's CDR3 is CASTSPGWDYGYTF. The CDR3 DNA follows: TGTGCCAGCACTTCCCCGGGATGGGACTATGGCTACACCTTC.

This chain links TRBV29-1 with TRBJ1-2; no clear D. Trimming cost V 7 bases and J 4 bases, with 10 bases left between them. Germline values: CDR1 SQVTM, CDR2 ANQGSEA. The CDR3 has 11 amino acids. Written as DNA, the CDR3 is TGCAGCGGGGAGGGTGGCTATGGCTACACCTTC. Translated: CSGEGGYGYTF.

V gene TRBV4-1 combines with J gene TRBJ1-2; no definite D call. CDR1 and CDR2 from the germline V gene are MGHRA and YSYEKL. Trimming took off 0 bases at V and 7 bases at J, with 21 bases between the two ends. The CDR3 extends over 17 amino acids. This chain's CDR3 is CASSQDRAGERLGGYTF. The CDR3 DNA sequence: TGCGCCAGCAGCCAAGATCGGGCAGGAGAGCGGCTGGGTGGCTACACCTTC.

This chain joins TRBV7-2 and TRBJ1-2, with D tentatively TRBD1 (5 bases). Trimming shortened V by 2 bases and J by 4 bases, and 14 bases separated the two germline ends. The CDR3 contains 15 residues. CDR1 is SGHTA and CDR2 is FQGNSA in the germline V gene. The CDR3 region has the DNA TGTGCCAGCAGCTTAAGTCGTCAACAGGCCTATGGCTACACCTTC. This translates into CASSLSRQQAYGYTF.

The chain uses TRBV28 and TRBJ2-7; D is ambiguous. The CDR3 extends over 14 amino acids. Between the trimmed V and J ends, which lost 5 bases and 4 bases, there was a span of 15 bases. Germline CDR1 is MDHEN and CDR2 is SYDVKM. CDR3 in DNA: TGTGCCAGCAGTCCGGTATCAGGTCTTTACGAGCAGTACTTC. It encodes CASSPVSGLYEQYF.

The rearrangement joins TRBV7-9 to TRBJ1-6, with TRBD1 identical over 8 bases. In germline, CDR1 is SEHNR, CDR2 FQNEAQ (reference sequence). The CDR3 runs 18 residues. The V and J ends lost 4 bases and 1 base, in that order; junction bases with no gene match: 9. CDR3 protein: CASSSGQAPISYNSPLHF. DNA for the CDR3: TGTGCCAGCAGCTCGGGACAGGCCCCAATTTCCTATAATTCACCCCTCCACTTT.

This clone was seen only a few times. The rearrangement uses TRBV29-1 and TRBJ2-3; TRBD1 matches 7 bases. Germline values: CDR1 SQVTM, CDR2 ANQGSEA. CDR3 length: 15 residues. Trimming took 2 bases from V and 3 from J; bases not matched to a gene: 8. The CDR3 DNA sequence: TGCAGCGTTGAATGGCCATGGGGACAGACAGATACGCAGTATTTT. This gives the protein CSVEWPWGQTDTQYF.

The chain has TRBV10-3 and TRBJ1-4; D call uncertain. V was shortened by 0 bases and J by 6 bases, with 8 bases between the two germline ends. Germline CDR1 is ENHRY and CDR2 is SYGVKD. The CDR3 spans 14 residues. The CDR3 DNA reads TGTGCCATCAGTGAGTCATCCGGGGATGAAAAACTGTTTTTT. The encoded protein is CAISESSGDEKLFF.

There are a few counts of this clone. The chain links TRBV4-3 to TRBJ1-4; D remains ambiguous. Trimming cost V 1 base and J 5 bases, with 17 bases left between them. The CDR3 covers 17 residues. Germline lookup yields CDR1 LGHNA and CDR2 YSLEER. The CDR3 spells CASSQGARLLPNEKLFF. The CDR3 nucleotides read TGCGCCAGCAGCCAAGGGGCCCGCCTATTACCGAATGAAAAACTGTTTTTT.

The chain couples TRBV6-1 to TRBJ1-2, with 7 bases matching TRBD1. The ends lost 4 bases at V and 4 bases at J; junction bases unmatched: 3. CDR3 length: 13 amino acids. The germline gives CDR1 MNHNS, CDR2 SASEGT. The CDR3 here is CASSGDRVYGYTF. In DNA form, the CDR3 reads TGTGCCAGCAGTGGAGACAGGGTCTATGGCTACACCTTC.

The gene calls are TRBV18 and TRBJ1-5; D call uncertain. The CDR3 loop spans 15 amino acids. Germline V gives CDR1 KGHSH, CDR2 LQKENI. The V end lost 6 bases, the J end lost 8 bases, and 20 bases lay between the germline ends. The CDR3 spells CASSRRMELGEPQHF. The CDR3 region has the DNA TGTGCCAGCTCCCGAAGGATGGAGCTGGGTGAGCCCCAGCATTTT.

The rearrangement uses TRBV6-5 and TRBJ1-1; possible D gene TRBD1, 6 bases. V was clipped by 5 bases and J by 3 bases, with 16 bases between them. Germline CDR1 reads MNHEY; CDR2 reads SVGAGI. The CDR3 is made up of 15 amino acids. The CDR3 reads CASSPKQGVYTEAFF. CDR3 DNA sequence: TGTGCCAGCAGTCCGAAACAGGGCGTCTACACTGAAGCTTTCTTT.

The genes are TRBV6-1 and TRBJ1-1; 7 nucleotides line up with TRBD1. V trimming: 5 bases; J trimming: 5 bases; junction bases outside the gene matches: 11. Germline CDR1 and CDR2: MNHNS and SASEGT. The CDR3 is 15 amino acids. In DNA, the CDR3 is TGTGCCAGCAGTTCCCACTCAGGGGGTGTTACTGAAGCTTTCTTT. Translated, it gives CASSSHSGGVTEAFF.

The J gene is TRBJ1-2, the V gene TRBV18, with D possibly being TRBD1 (5 bases). The CDR3 loop spans 13 amino acids. V was trimmed by 1 base and J by 8 bases, leaving 11 bases between them. Per germline, CDR1 KGHSH and CDR2 LQKENI. CDR3 protein: CASSPLTGEGYTF. The CDR3 coding sequence is TGTGCCAGCTCACCACTTACGGGGGAAGGCTACACCTTC.

This chain joins TRBV7-3 and TRBJ1-1, with 7 bases matching TRBD1. Trimming cost V 4 bases and J 6 bases; bases outside gene matches: 11. The CDR3 length is 15 residues. Germline CDR1 reads SGHTA; CDR2 reads FQGTGA. The CDR3 loop reads CASSSDRVVGAEAFF. The CDR3 bases are TGTGCCAGCAGCTCCGACAGGGTAGTTGGGGCTGAAGCTTTCTTT.

The gene calls are TRBV5-1 and TRBJ2-5, with 8 bases that match TRBD1. There are 15 residues in the CDR3. Losses at the gene ends were 0 bases for V and 5 bases for J; bases not matched to a gene: 6. Germline V lookup: CDR1 SGHRS, CDR2 YFSETQ. The CDR3 bases are TGCGCCAGCAGCTTGGCGTTGACAGGGGTTGAGACCCAGTACTTC. This translates into CASSLALTGVETQYF.

This clone was seen a single time. One end of the junction varies from germline; a read error may be responsible. This chain joins TRBV7-7 and TRBJ2-2; TRBD2 matches at 11 bases. This CDR3 is built from 17 residues. Germline values: CDR1 SSHAT, CDR2 FNYEAQ (reference sequence). DNA of the CDR3: TGTGCTAGCAGCTTAGCGGGAGGGCCAATCGGGACCGGGGAGCTGTTTTTT. Its translation: CASSLAGGPIGTGELFF.

The chain recombines TRBV5-1 with TRBJ2-7; 7 bases match TRBD1. Germline V CDR1 and CDR2: SGHRS, YFSETQ. CDR3 length: 13 amino acids. Trimming took 4 bases from V and 5 from J; bases not matched to a gene: 6. Here the CDR3 DNA reads TGCGCCAGCAGCCCCTCAGGACAGGACGAGCAGTACTTC. Translated, it gives CASSPSGQDEQYF.

The chain carries TRBV20-1 and TRBJ2-1; 7 positions match TRBD2. There are 11 residues in the CDR3. Germline V gene data show CDR1 as DFQATT and CDR2 as SNEGSKA (reference sequence). V shed 8 bases and J 6 bases; nucleotides not matched to a gene: 4. This CDR3 reads CSWTRGNEQFF. In DNA, the CDR3 is TGCAGTTGGACTAGGGGCAATGAGCAGTTCTTC.

As to this clone: Additional DNA sequences in this sample encode the identical CDR3. The chain joins TRBV5-6 to TRBJ1-5; 7 positions match TRBD1. Germline lookup yields CDR1 SGHDT and CDR2 YYEEEE. There are 16 residues in the CDR3. With 1 base clipped from V and 2 bases from J, the junction kept 6 bases outside the gene matches. The CDR3 sequence is CASSLRLGQGNQPQHF. The DNA of the CDR3 is TGTGCCAGCAGCTTGAGGCTCGGACAGGGCAATCAGCCCCAGCATTTT.

The CDR3 here is CAISEVLAGTDTQYF. DNA for the CDR3: TGTGCCATCAGTGAAGTTCTAGCGGGCACAGATACGCAGTATTTT. This sequence joins TRBV10-3 and TRBJ2-3; 7 bases fit TRBD2. This CDR3 is 15 amino acids long. V trimming: 3 bases; J trimming: 1 base; junction bases outside the gene matches: 4. Germline CDR1 reads ENHRY; CDR2 reads SYGVKD.

The chain joins TRBV2 to TRBJ1-2, with D perhaps TRBD1 (5 bases). V lost 7 bases and J lost 4, with 19 bases in between. Germline V gives CDR1 SNHLY, CDR2 FYNNEI. CDR3 length equals 15 residues. The DNA of the CDR3 is TGTGCCAGCAACAGCGACAGCCAGATTGGCTATGGCTACACCTTC. This codes for CASNSDSQIGYGYTF.

V and J are TRBV6-1 and TRBJ2-1; 7 nucleotides agree with TRBD1. The CDR3 loop spans 15 amino acids. Germline V CDR1 and CDR2: MNHNS, SASEGT. Trimming removed 6 bases from V and 0 bases from J; junction bases left unmatched: 5. The CDR3 reads CASSLDRASYNEQFF. The CDR3 DNA reads TGTGCCAGCAGCCTCGACAGGGCCTCCTACAATGAGCAGTTCTTC.

The rearrangement uses TRBV5-1 and TRBJ2-7; 8 nucleotides agree with TRBD1. The CDR3 sequence is 15 residues long. The J segment lost 3 bases and the V segment lost 3 bases, leaving 8 bases of the junction unmatched. Germline CDR1 is SGHRS and CDR2 is YFSETQ. The CDR3 sequence is CASSYWTGPLYEQYF. CDR3 DNA: TGCGCCAGCAGCTATTGGACAGGGCCTCTCTACGAGCAGTACTTC.

The J gene is TRBJ1-6, the V gene TRBV30; D remains ambiguous. Germline CDR1 is GTSNPN and CDR2 is SVGIG (reference sequence). Trimming took 0 bases from V and 10 from J, leaving 4 bases between them. The CDR3 is 11 amino acids. The CDR3 protein is CAWSVESPLHF. For the CDR3, the DNA is TGTGCCTGGAGTGTTGAGTCACCCCTCCACTTT.

V usage is TRBV6-4 and J usage is TRBJ2-3; the D gene is possibly TRBD1 (6 bases). There are 14 residues in the CDR3. V was pared by 3 bases and J by 0 bases, with 7 bases between. CDR1 and CDR2 (germline): MRHNA, SNTAGT. CDR3 sequence: CASSEGQSTDTQYF. CDR3 bases: TGTGCCAGCAGTGAAGGACAGAGCACAGATACGCAGTATTTT.

The V and J genes are TRBV4-3 and TRBJ1-1; a weak D match, TRBD1 (5 bases). The CDR3 has 16 amino acids. Between the trimmed V and J ends, which lost 0 bases and 1 base, there was a span of 12 bases. The germline gives CDR1 LGHNA, CDR2 YSLEER. The CDR3 region is CASSQDWRGANTEAFF. The CDR3, as DNA: TGCGCCAGCAGCCAAGATTGGAGGGGCGCGAACACTGAAGCTTTCTTT.

The V call is TRBV6-5, the J call TRBJ2-2, with TRBD1 matching over 7 bases. The junction had 13 bases not matched to a gene; V was cut back by 8 bases and J by 7 bases. CDR1 and CDR2 (germline): MNHEY, SVGAGI. The CDR3 loop spans 15 amino acids. CDR3 sequence: CASGQSTGWGGELFF. CDR3 DNA sequence: TGTGCCAGCGGACAATCGACAGGGTGGGGCGGGGAGCTGTTTTTT.

This chain joins TRBV5-4 and TRBJ1-2; 10 nucleotides align to TRBD1. The CDR3 is 13 residues long. Germline assignment: CDR1 SGHNT and CDR2 YYREEE (reference sequence). V was pared by 4 bases and J by 8 bases, with 5 bases of the junction left unmatched. CDR3 in amino acids: CASSTGTGEGYTF. Here the CDR3 DNA reads TGTGCCAGCAGCACCGGGACAGGGGAAGGCTACACCTTC.

This chain joins TRBV5-6 and TRBJ2-7, with a possible D match to TRBD2 (6 bases). The CDR3 loop spans 14 amino acids. Germline CDR1 SGHDT, CDR2 YYEEEE. V lost 1 base and J 3 bases, leaving 11 bases between the germline ends. The chain's CDR3 is CASSLPGAGYEQYF. The CDR3 DNA follows: TGTGCCAGCAGCTTGCCGGGAGCGGGCTACGAGCAGTACTTC.

The gene calls are TRBV5-1 and TRBJ1-1; TRBD1 agrees at 8 bases. The CDR3 contains 14 residues. Trimming took 3 bases from V and 1 from J; bases not matched to a gene: 2. The V gene's germline CDR1 is SGHRS and CDR2 YFSETQ. The CDR3 DNA is TGCGCCAGCAGCTCTCAGGGGGCGAACACTGAAGCTTTCTTT. This codes for CASSSQGANTEAFF.